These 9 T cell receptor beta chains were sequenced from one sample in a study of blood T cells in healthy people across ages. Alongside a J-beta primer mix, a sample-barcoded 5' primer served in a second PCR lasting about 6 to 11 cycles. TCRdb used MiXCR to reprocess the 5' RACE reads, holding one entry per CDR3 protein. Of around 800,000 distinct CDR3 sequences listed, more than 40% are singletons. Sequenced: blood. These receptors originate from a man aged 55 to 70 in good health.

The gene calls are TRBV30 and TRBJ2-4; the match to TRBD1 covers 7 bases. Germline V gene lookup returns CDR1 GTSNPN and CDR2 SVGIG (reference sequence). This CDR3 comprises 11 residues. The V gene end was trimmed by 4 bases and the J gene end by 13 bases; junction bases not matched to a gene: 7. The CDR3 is CAWTRQGEQYF. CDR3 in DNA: TGTGCCTGGACCCGACAGGGAGAGCAGTACTTC.

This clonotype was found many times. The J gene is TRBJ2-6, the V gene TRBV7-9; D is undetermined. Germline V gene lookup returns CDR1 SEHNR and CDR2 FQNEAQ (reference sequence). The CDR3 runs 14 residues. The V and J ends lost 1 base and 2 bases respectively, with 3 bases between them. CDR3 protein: CASSLGAGANVLTF. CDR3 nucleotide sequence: TGTGCCAGCAGCTTAGGGGCTGGGGCCAACGTCCTGACTTTC. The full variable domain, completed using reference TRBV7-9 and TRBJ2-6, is DTGVSQNPRHKITKRGQNVTFRCDPISEHNRLYWYRQTLGQGPEFLTYFQNEAQLEKSRLLSDRFSAERPKGSFSTLEIQRTEQGDSAMYLCASSLGAGANVLTFGAGSRLTVL.

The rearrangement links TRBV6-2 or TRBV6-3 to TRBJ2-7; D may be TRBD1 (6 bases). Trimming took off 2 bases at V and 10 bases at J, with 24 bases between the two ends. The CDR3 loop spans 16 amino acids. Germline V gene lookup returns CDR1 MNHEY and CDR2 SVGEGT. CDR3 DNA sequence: TGTGCCAGCAGTTACAGGACAGAAAATCCTGTAGAGATCCAGTACTTC. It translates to CASSYRTENPVEIQYF.

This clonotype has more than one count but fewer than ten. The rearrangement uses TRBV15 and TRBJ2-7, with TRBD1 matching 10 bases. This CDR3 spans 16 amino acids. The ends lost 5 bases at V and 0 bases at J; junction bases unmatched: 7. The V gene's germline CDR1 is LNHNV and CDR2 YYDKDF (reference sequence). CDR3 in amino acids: CATSGGTGASSYEQYF. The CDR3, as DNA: TGTGCCACCAGCGGAGGGACAGGGGCCAGCTCCTACGAGCAGTACTTC.

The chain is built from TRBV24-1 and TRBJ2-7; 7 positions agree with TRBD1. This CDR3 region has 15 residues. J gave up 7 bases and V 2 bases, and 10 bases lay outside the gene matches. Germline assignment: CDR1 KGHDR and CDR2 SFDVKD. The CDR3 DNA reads TGTGCCACCAGTGATTCTAGACAGGGCCGCAATGAGCAGTACTTC. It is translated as CATSDSRQGRNEQYF.

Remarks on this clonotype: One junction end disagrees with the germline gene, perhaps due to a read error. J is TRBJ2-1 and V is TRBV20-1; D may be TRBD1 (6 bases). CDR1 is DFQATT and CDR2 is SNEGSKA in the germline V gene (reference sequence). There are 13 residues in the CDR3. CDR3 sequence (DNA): TGCGGTGCACCCCGGGACACCTACAATGAGCAGTTCTTC. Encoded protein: CGAPRDTYNEQFF.

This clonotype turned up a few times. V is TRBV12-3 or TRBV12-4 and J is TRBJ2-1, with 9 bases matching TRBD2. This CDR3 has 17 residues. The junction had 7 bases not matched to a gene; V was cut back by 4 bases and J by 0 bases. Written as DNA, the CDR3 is TGTGCCAGCAGTTCCAGCGGGGGGCCATTCTCCTACAATGAGCAGTTCTTC. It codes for CASSSSGGPFSYNEQFF.

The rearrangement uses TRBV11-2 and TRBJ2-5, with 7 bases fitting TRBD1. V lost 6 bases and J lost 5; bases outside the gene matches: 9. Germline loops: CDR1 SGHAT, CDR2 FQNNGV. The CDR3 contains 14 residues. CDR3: CASRPTGSGETQYF. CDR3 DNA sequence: TGTGCCAGCAGACCGACAGGGTCGGGGGAGACCCAGTACTTC. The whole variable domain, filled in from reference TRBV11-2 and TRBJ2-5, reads EAGVAQSPRYKIIEKRQSVAFWCNPISGHATLYWYQQILGQGPKLLIQFQNNGVVDDSQLPKDRFSAERLKGVDSTLKIQPAKLEDSAVYLCASRPTGSGETQYFGPGTRLLVL.

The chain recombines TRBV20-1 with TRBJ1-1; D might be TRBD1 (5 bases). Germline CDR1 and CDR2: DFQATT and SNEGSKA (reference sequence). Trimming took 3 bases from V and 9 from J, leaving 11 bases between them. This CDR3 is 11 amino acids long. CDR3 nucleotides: TGCAGTGCTAGTGGGTCGGGGCAAGCTTTCTTT. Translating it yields CSASGSGQAFF.